Following are 10 T cell receptor beta chains from one sample sequenced in a study of T cell responses to AZD1222 COVID-19 vaccine. Clones were sequenced by immunoSEQ multiplex PCR, and TCRdb holds only the in-frame ones, with some missing. This table has approximately 84,000 clones, around 86% appearing once. This sample comprised peripheral blood, obtained on day 0 of AZD1222 vaccination. The receptors here all came from an adult in good health.

The CDR3 loop reads CASSSGQFFSGNTIYF. DNA of the CDR3: TGTGCCAGCTCATCAGGACAGTTCTTCTCTGGAAACACCATATATTTT. V is TRBV18 and J is TRBJ1-3; tentative D call: TRBD1 (6 bases). Trimming left V 5 bases short and J 0 bases short, with 14 bases between. Germline CDR1 reads KGHSH; CDR2 reads LQKENI. CDR3 length: 16 residues.

The V gene is TRBV11-1, the J gene TRBJ2-7, with 7 bases matching TRBD1. Unmatched junction bases numbered 3, after V lost 5 bases and J lost 2 bases. Germline loops: CDR1 SGHAT, CDR2 FQDESV (reference sequence). The CDR3 totals 13 residues. The CDR3 region is CASSARGTYEQYF. The CDR3 DNA reads TGTGCCAGCAGCGCCAGGGGGACCTACGAGCAGTACTTC. Full variable domain (remainder filled in from reference TRBV11-1 and TRBJ2-7): EAEVAQSPRYKITEKSQAVAFWCDPISGHATLYWYRQILGQGPELLVQFQDESVVDDSQLPKDRFSAERLKGVDSTLKIQPAELGDSAMYLCASSARGTYEQYFGPGTRLTVT.

This rearrangement joins TRBV19 to TRBJ1-2; the match to TRBD1 covers 7 bases. Germline V lookup: CDR1 LNHDA, CDR2 SQIVND (reference sequence). After removal of 8 bases from V and 8 bases from J, the junction contained 20 bases not matched to a gene. This CDR3 region has 16 residues. This CDR3 reads CASLPVPLWTGGGYTF. The CDR3 DNA is TGTGCCAGTCTGCCGGTTCCCCTCTGGACAGGAGGCGGCTACACCTTC.

V usage is TRBV3-1 (or the pseudogene TRBV3-2) and J usage is TRBJ2-1; 8 bases align to TRBD2. The J segment lost 0 bases and the V segment lost 4 bases, leaving 2 bases of the junction unmatched. Germline loops: CDR1 LGHDT, CDR2 YNNKEL (reference sequence). The CDR3 is 15 amino acids. This CDR3 is CASSLSGSSYNEQFF. The DNA of the CDR3 is TGTGCCAGCAGCCTGAGCGGGAGCTCCTACAATGAGCAGTTCTTC.

The chain joins TRBV7-8 to TRBJ2-5; the D is unclear. V lost 5 bases and J 4 bases, leaving 8 bases between the germline ends. From germline, CDR1 is SGHVS and CDR2 FQNEAQ. There are 12 residues in the CDR3. The CDR3: CASSPLGETQYF. The CDR3 nucleotides are TGTGCCAGCAGCCCATTAGGAGAGACCCAGTACTTC.

The rearrangement uses TRBV27 and TRBJ1-4, with TRBD1 as a possible D gene (6 bases). The V end lost 5 bases, the J end lost 8 bases, and 18 bases lay between the germline ends. Germline CDR1 MNHEY, CDR2 SMNVEV (reference sequence). The CDR3 totals 15 residues. The CDR3 reads CASSERPGQGEKLFF. In DNA form, the CDR3 reads TGTGCCAGCAGTGAACGGCCGGGACAAGGGGAAAAACTGTTTTTT.

The chain has TRBV2 and TRBJ1-3; 8 bases fit TRBD1. The CDR3 extends over 15 amino acids. The V segment lost 5 bases and the J segment 8 bases; nucleotides outside the gene matches: 11. The germline CDR1 and CDR2 sequences are SNHLY and FYNNEI. The CDR3 coding sequence is TGTGCCAGCAGTCCCAACGACAGGGGCAGCTACACCATATATTTT. This codes for CASSPNDRGSYTIYF.

The J gene is TRBJ2-7, the V gene TRBV6-1; D is uncertain. Deletions cut 1 base from V and 5 bases from J, with 21 bases between. The CDR3 is 17 amino acids. Germline CDR1 reads MNHNS; CDR2 reads SASEGT. The CDR3 DNA reads as TGTGCCAGCAGTGAAGATGCGGCTAGACCCATTGTCGACGAGCAGTACTTC. Its translation: CASSEDAARPIVDEQYF.

J is TRBJ2-5 and V is TRBV9; 7 positions agree with TRBD1. The CDR3 is made up of 14 amino acids. Germline loops: CDR1 SGDLS, CDR2 YYNGEE. Trimming cost V 7 bases and J 4 bases; bases outside gene matches: 10. The CDR3 bases are TGTGCCAGCGGGTGGGGACAGTCTGGAGAGACCCAGTACTTC. Translating it yields CASGWGQSGETQYF.

The chain joins TRBV19 to TRBJ1-2; no clear D. V was shortened by 4 bases and J by 1 base, with 10 bases between the two germline ends. This CDR3 is built from 14 residues. CDR1 is LNHDA, CDR2 SQIVND, per germline (reference sequence). The CDR3 DNA reads TGTGCCAGTAGTACTCAGTCGAGTAACTATGGCTACACCTTC. It codes for CASSTQSSNYGYTF.